This T cell receptor beta chain was observed in a study of cytomegalovirus exposure and HLA in healthy donors. Of note for this clone: Its antigen is unidentified.

Primers for the PCR totalled 60 Vbeta and 13 Jbeta. Sequencing used immunoSEQ multiplex PCR; TCRdb keeps in-frame clones, though not all of them. The sample consists of 120,000 to 150,000 clones, around two thirds of them appearing once. Study-level findings and limits: Per a later analysis, 15,000 to 20,000 TCR beta sequences showed association with HLA alleles at 0.05 false discovery rate.

Germline CDR1 and CDR2: MNHEY and SMNVEV (reference sequence). This CDR3 is 14 amino acids long. Trimming stripped 5 bases from V and 7 bases from J, with 15 bases between. This TCR was sampled from a male donor in good health and CMV-seronegative. The V gene is TRBV27, the J gene TRBJ1-5; D is perhaps TRBD1 (6 bases). The sequencing input was PBMCs. Here the CDR3 DNA reads TGTGCCAGCAGTCTCCACAGGGTCCAGCAGCCCCAGCATTTT. The encoded protein is CASSLHRVQQPQHF.